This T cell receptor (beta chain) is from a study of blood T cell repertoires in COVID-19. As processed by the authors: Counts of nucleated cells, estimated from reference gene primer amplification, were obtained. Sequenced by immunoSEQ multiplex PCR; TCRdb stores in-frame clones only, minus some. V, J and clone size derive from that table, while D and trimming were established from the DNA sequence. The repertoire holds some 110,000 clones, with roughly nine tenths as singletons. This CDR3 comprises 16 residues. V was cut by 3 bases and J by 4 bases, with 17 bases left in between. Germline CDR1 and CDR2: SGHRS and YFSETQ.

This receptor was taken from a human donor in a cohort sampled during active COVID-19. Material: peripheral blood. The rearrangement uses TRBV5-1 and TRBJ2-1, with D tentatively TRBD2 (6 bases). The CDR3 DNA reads TGCGCCAGCAGCTCTAGAAGCGCAGCGGGTTACAATGAGCAGTTCTTC. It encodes CASSSRSAAGYNEQFF.